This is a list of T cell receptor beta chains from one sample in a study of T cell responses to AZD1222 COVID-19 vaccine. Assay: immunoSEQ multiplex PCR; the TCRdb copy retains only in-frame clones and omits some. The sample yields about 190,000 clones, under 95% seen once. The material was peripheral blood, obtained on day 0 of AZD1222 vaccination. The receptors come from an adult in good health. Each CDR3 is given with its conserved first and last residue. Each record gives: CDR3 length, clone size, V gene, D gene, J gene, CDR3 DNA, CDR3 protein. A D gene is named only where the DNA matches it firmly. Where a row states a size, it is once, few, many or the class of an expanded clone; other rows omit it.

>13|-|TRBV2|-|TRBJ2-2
TGTGCCAGCTCCCAGGCGAACACCGGGGAGCTGTTTTTT
CASSQANTGELFF
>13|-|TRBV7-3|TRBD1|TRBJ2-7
TGTGCCAGCGGCCGGGACAGCTCCTACGAGCAGTACTTC
CASGRDSSYEQYF
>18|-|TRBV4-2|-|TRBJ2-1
TGTGCCAGCAGCGTCGGGGGCGGGGCCTTTAGATCCTACAATGAGCAGTTCTTC
CASSVGGGAFRSYNEQFF
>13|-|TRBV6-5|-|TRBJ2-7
TGTGCCAGCAGTTACGGTGCAGGGGTCGAGCAGTACTTC
CASSYGAGVEQYF
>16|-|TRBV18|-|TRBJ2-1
TGTGCCAGCTCCACCAAGCCGAAAAGCTCCTACAATGAGCAGTTCTTC
CASSTKPKSSYNEQFF
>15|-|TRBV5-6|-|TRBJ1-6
TGTGCCAGCAGCTTGGACGGACGGTTTAATTCACCCCTCCACTTT
CASSLDGRFNSPLHF
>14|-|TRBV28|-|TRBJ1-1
TGTGCCAGCACCACCGACACCTCAGAGGCTGAAGCTTTCTTT
CASTTDTSEAEAFF
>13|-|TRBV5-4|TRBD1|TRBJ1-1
TGTGCCAGCAGCGACAGGGGGTCGACTGAAGCTTTCTTT
CASSDRGSTEAFF
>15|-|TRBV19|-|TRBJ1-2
TGTGCCAGTAAGTTCACGGACGACCACTACTATGGCTACACCTTC
CASKFTDDHYYGYTF
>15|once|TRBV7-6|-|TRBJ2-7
TGTGCCAGCAGCTTAGTCCCGGGCCAGGGGGGGGTGCAGTACTTC
CASSLVPGQGGVQYF
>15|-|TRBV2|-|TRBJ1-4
TGTGCCAGCAGGGGAAACAGGGTATCTAATGAAAAACTGTTTTTT
CASRGNRVSNEKLFF
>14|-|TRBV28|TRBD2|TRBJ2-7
TGTGCCAGCAGGCCCGCGGGGGGGACCTACGAGCAGTACTTC
CASRPAGGTYEQYF
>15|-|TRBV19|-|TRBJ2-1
TGTGCCAGTAGTACCCCACCAGGCTCCTACAATGAGCAGTTCTTC
CASSTPPGSYNEQFF
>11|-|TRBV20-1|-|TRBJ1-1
TGCAGTGCTAGCTACCACACTGAAGCTTTCTTT
CSASYHTEAFF
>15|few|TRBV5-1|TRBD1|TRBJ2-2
TGCGCCAGCACCCCGACAGGGGGCTACGCCGGGGAGCTGTTTTTT
CASTPTGGYAGELFF
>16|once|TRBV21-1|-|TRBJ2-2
TGTGCCAGCAGCAAAGAATGGGAGCGTTACACCGGGGAGCTGTTTTTT
CASSKEWERYTGELFF
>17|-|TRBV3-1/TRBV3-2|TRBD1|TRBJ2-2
TGTGCCAGCAGCCGGATTACGGACAGGGGTGACACCGGGGAGCTGTTTTTT
CASSRITDRGDTGELFF
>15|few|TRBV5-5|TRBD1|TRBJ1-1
TGTGCCAGCAGCTTGCAGGGGGCTAGGGACACTGAAGCTTTCTTT
CASSLQGARDTEAFF
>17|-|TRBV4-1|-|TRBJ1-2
TGCGCCAGCAGAAACAGAGTAAGAGGGAGAGGATTACTAGGCTACACCTTC
CASRNRVRGRGLLGYTF